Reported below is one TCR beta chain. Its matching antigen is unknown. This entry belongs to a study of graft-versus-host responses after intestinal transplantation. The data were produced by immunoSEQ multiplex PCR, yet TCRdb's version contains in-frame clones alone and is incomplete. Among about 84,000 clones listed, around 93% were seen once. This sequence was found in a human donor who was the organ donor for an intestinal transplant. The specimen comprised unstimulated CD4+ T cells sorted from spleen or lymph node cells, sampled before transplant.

The CDR3 sequence: CSAIGTSGEFF. For the CDR3, the DNA is TGCAGCGCCATCGGGACTAGCGGGGAGTTCTTC. The chain employs TRBV29-1 and TRBJ2-1; 13 bases map to TRBD2. CDR1 and CDR2 (germline): SQVTM, ANQGSEA. V dropped 7 bases and J dropped 14; count of bases not matched to a gene: 5. The CDR3 consists of 11 residues.